These T cell receptor beta chains were read from a single sample in a study of blood T cell repertoires in COVID-19. Repertoires were generated with immunoSEQ multiplex PCR, while TCRdb's copy carries only in-frame clones and drops some. The table shows over 200,000 clones, with around 88% occurring only once. The sample comprised peripheral blood. These receptors came from a woman younger than 45 who had recovered from COVID-19. Each CDR3 is given with its conserved first and last residue. A D gene is named only where the DNA matches it firmly. Clone size appears in some rows only: once, few, many, or a class for an expanded clone.

j_call clone_size d_call v_call cdr3_nt cdr3_aa
TRBJ2-3 - TRBD2 TRBV19 TGTGCCAGTAGTAAGGCGGGGGTTATCACAGATACGCAGTATTTT CASSKAGVITDTQYF
TRBJ2-2 - TRBD2 TRBV9 TGTGCCAGCAGCGACGGGACTAGCGGGACATCCTCGAGGGAGCTGTTTTTT CASSDGTSGTSSRELFF
TRBJ2-3 - - TRBV12-3/TRBV12-4 TGTGCCAGCAGTTTAAAAGGGGGTGATACGCAGTATTTT CASSLKGGDTQYF
TRBJ2-7 - - TRBV4-1 TGCGCCAGCAGCCAAGATAAGGTCCGGCGGTCCTACGAGCAGTACTTC CASSQDKVRRSYEQYF
TRBJ2-7 - TRBD2 TRBV11-2 TGTGCCAGCAGCCCAGATCCCCTAGCGGGGGAAGCCGGCGAGCAGTACTTC CASSPDPLAGEAGEQYF
TRBJ1-6 few TRBD1 TRBV28 TGTGCCAGCAGTTTGGGTGGGACAGGGGTTTCACCCCTCCACTTT CASSLGGTGVSPLHF
TRBJ1-3 - - TRBV9 TGTGCCAGCAGCGGGCCGGGACAAAACTCTGGAAACACCATATATTTT CASSGPGQNSGNTIYF
TRBJ1-3 - - TRBV7-2 TGTGCCAGCAGCTCCCGAGGTGGAAACACCATATATTTT CASSSRGGNTIYF
TRBJ1-6 - TRBD1 TRBV11-2 TGTGCCAGCAGCCACCCCCCGGACAGGGTTAATTCTTCACCCCTCCACTTT CASSHPPDRVNSSPLHF
TRBJ2-1 - - TRBV6-6 TGTGCCAGCAGTTACTCGGGGACTTCCTATGAGCAGTTCTTC CASSYSGTSYEQFF
TRBJ1-1 - TRBD1 TRBV6-2/TRBV6-3 TGTGCCAGCAGTCAAAAGGGGACAGGGGGATTCCAGGAACCTACTGAAGCTTTCTTT CASSQKGTGGFQEPTEAFF
TRBJ1-2 - TRBD1 TRBV7-2 TGTGCCAGCAGCGATCGACAGGGGGCGGGTGGCTACACCTTC CASSDRQGAGGYTF
TRBJ1-4 once TRBD1 TRBV4-1 TGCGCCAGCAGCAACCGGGACAGCGCTAATGAAAAACTGTTTTTT CASSNRDSANEKLFF
TRBJ2-7 - - TRBV7-2 TGTGCCAGCAGCTTAGTCCGGGGCTCCTACGAGCAGTACTTC CASSLVRGSYEQYF
TRBJ1-3 - TRBD1 TRBV10-3 TGTGCCATCATCCCGGACAGGGGAAACACCATATATTTT CAIIPDRGNTIYF
TRBJ1-2 - TRBD1 TRBV2 TGTGCCAGCAGTGAAGTCTGGGACAGTAGGTATGGCTACACCTTC CASSEVWDSRYGYTF
TRBJ1-3 - - TRBV5-1 TGCGCCAGCAGTCCCACAACAGGGAGACCGGGAAACACCATATATTTT CASSPTTGRPGNTIYF
TRBJ2-1 many - TRBV11-2 TGTGCCAGCACGACTTACCTTGGGACAAATCCCAATGAGCAGTTCTTC CASTTYLGTNPNEQFF
TRBJ1-5 - - TRBV6-2/TRBV6-3 TGTGCCAGCAGCCCTGTCGGTAGCTATCAGCCCCAGCATTTT CASSPVGSYQPQHF
TRBJ2-1 - - TRBV7-9 TGTGCCAGCAGCTTGGGGACACCTACCAGTGAGCAGTTCTTC CASSLGTPTSEQFF
TRBJ2-3 - - TRBV5-6 TGTGCCAGCAGCTTATTAATAGTGGGGGAGGCAGATACGCAGTATTTT CASSLLIVGEADTQYF
TRBJ2-3 - - TRBV19 TGTGCCAGTAGTATATCCTTATCAGGGGATATAGATACGCAGTATTTT CASSISLSGDIDTQYF
TRBJ1-1 - - TRBV2 TGTGCCAGCAGTGACGAACAAACGAACACTGAAGCTTTCTTT CASSDEQTNTEAFF
TRBJ2-7 - TRBD2 TRBV4-1 TGCGCCAGCAGCCACGGCACTAGCGGGGGTTACGAGCAGTACTTC CASSHGTSGGYEQYF
TRBJ1-4 - TRBD1 TRBV27 TGTGCCAGCAGTTTAGCAGGGGGCGCTTACAATGAAAAACTGTTTTTT CASSLAGGAYNEKLFF
TRBJ2-5 - - TRBV18 TGTGCCAGCTCCCCTTGGGGAGGCAGCGAGACCCAGTACTTC CASSPWGGSETQYF
TRBJ2-1 - - TRBV5-4 TGTGCCAGCAGCGGGCTACATGAGCAGTTCTTC CASSGLHEQFF
TRBJ2-3 - TRBD2 TRBV10-3 TGTGCCATCAGTGAGGGGGGGGTTGCAGATACGCAGTATTTT CAISEGGVADTQYF
TRBJ2-7 - TRBD1 TRBV11-2 TGTGCCAGCAGCTCACCGAGACAGGGTGGAGAGCAGTACTTC CASSSPRQGGEQYF
TRBJ2-7 - TRBD2 TRBV7-6 TGTGCCAGCAGCGCCAGCGGGGGGGCCGGAAACGAGCAGTACTTC CASSASGGAGNEQYF
TRBJ2-7 - TRBD1 TRBV5-1 TGCGCCAGCAGGACAGGGCCAGAGCAGTACTTC CASRTGPEQYF
TRBJ2-3 - TRBD1 TRBV5-5 TGTGCCAGCAGTTTTACAGGGGATTCAGATACGCAGTATTTT CASSFTGDSDTQYF
TRBJ1-2 once TRBD1 TRBV29-1 TGCAGCGTAAGGCTACAGGGGAACTATGGCTACACCTTC CSVRLQGNYGYTF
TRBJ1-5 - TRBD1 TRBV6-2/TRBV6-3 TGTGCCAGCAGCCGGGACAGGGGTGGACAGCCCCAGCATTTT CASSRDRGGQPQHF
TRBJ2-7 once - TRBV30 TGTGCCTGGATCACTTCCGGGGGCGGGGGGTACTTC CAWITSGGGGYF
TRBJ1-1 - - TRBV9 TGTGCCAGCAGCGTGTCGGGTGAGAACACTGAAGCTTTCTTT CASSVSGENTEAFF
TRBJ2-7 - - TRBV19 TGTGCCAGTAGTATACTAGGCGGCGGAACCTACGAGCAGTACTTC CASSILGGGTYEQYF
TRBJ1-1 few TRBD1 TRBV25-1 TGTGCCAGCAGTGCCCCGGGACAGGGCGAGACTGAAGCTTTCTTT CASSAPGQGETEAFF
TRBJ2-1 - TRBD2 TRBV14 TGTGCCAGCAGCCAACTAGCGGGGGGTTACAATGAGCAGTTCTTC CASSQLAGGYNEQFF
TRBJ2-7 - TRBD1 TRBV9 TGTGCCAGCAGCGTATTGGGACAGGTACAAGAGGAGCAGTACTTC CASSVLGQVQEEQYF
TRBJ1-1 once TRBD1 TRBV20-1 TGCAGTGCTAGTGCGCTCCCCCGGGACAGGGAAAACACTGAAGCTTTCTTT CSASALPRDRENTEAFF
TRBJ1-1 - TRBD1 TRBV7-6 TGTGCCAGCAGCTTAAGTTCGGACAGGGGGCCGGACACTGAAGCTTTCTTT CASSLSSDRGPDTEAFF
TRBJ2-2 - TRBD1 TRBV7-8 TGTGCCAGCAGTCCAACAGGGGGCGCGTACACCGGGGAGCTGTTTTTT CASSPTGGAYTGELFF
TRBJ2-7 - TRBD2 TRBV27 TGTGCCAGCAGTTTAACGGGGGGACCCTACGAGCAGTACTTC CASSLTGGPYEQYF
TRBJ2-7 - - TRBV11-1 TGTGCCAGCAGCTTAGTTGGAGGAGCCCACGAGCAGTACTTC CASSLVGGAHEQYF
TRBJ2-5 - - TRBV29-1 TGCAGCGTTGATAGGGGGATAGGGGGATCGCAAGAGACCCAGTACTTC CSVDRGIGGSQETQYF
TRBJ2-3 - TRBD1 TRBV4-1 TGCGCCAGCAGCCAAGATTGGGACAGGGACACAGATACGCAGTATTTT CASSQDWDRDTDTQYF
TRBJ1-2 - - TRBV19 TGTGCCAGTAGTATTCCGCTGACGGGAAATGGCTACACCTTC CASSIPLTGNGYTF
TRBJ1-1 - - TRBV29-1 TGCAGCGTTATGCGGACAGCCGACACTGAAGCTTTCTTT CSVMRTADTEAFF
TRBJ2-7 - TRBD1 TRBV27 TGTGCCAGCAGCGAGGGACAGGGGGCCGAGCAGTACTTC CASSEGQGAEQYF
TRBJ1-2 - TRBD1 TRBV6-1 TGTGCCAGCAGTGAACAGGGGGCCAACTATGGCTACACCTTC CASSEQGANYGYTF
TRBJ2-2 - - TRBV21-1 TGTGCCAGCAGCTTAAGGGGCAATGCGTCAGGGGAGCTGTTTTTT CASSLRGNASGELFF
TRBJ2-7 - TRBD2 TRBV7-9 TGTGCCACTCGGGGGGTTACCTACGAGCAGTACTTC CATRGVTYEQYF
TRBJ2-1 once - TRBV7-9 TGTGCCAGCAGCTTCTTGGCAGGGCTGAACAATGAGCAGTTCTTC CASSFLAGLNNEQFF